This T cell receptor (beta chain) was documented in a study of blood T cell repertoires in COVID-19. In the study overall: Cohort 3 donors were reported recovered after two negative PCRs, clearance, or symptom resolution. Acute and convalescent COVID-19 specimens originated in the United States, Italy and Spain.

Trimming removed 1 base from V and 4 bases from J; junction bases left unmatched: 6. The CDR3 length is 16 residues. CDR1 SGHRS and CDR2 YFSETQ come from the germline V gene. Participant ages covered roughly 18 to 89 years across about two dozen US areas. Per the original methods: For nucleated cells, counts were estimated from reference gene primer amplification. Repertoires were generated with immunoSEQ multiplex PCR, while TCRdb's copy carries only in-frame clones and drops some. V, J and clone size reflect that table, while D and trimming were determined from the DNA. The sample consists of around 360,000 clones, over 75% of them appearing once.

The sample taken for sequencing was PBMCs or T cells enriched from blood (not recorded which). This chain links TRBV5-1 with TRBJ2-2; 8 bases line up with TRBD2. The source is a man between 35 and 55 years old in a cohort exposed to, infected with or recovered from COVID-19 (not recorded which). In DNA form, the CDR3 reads TGCGCCAGCAGCTTGAGCGGGGGCTTTGGCACCGGGGAGCTGTTTTTT. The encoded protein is CASSLSGGFGTGELFF.